This section outlines one TCR beta chain sequence together with its context. This clonotype showed up many times. Its binding antigen is unknown. Qualities for individual bases were not recorded, and no much larger clone is one base off. The reads were generated on an Illumina HiSeq 1500. In-frame beta chains were kept once TCRdb had trimmed the public reads at Q25 with fastp and called clones with MiXCR. When rows share a CDR3 protein, they turn into one entry using the most common DNA and genes. Recorded for this sample are under 800,000 distinct CDR3 sequences; around 24% of them occurred a single time. The ten largest clones take up 7.5% to 9% of the sample. Reading the germline V gene gives CDR1 SGHTA and CDR2 FQGNSA. From the cysteine up to the phenylalanine, the CDR3 has a length of 16 residues. Just the 48-base CDR3 DNA is kept, in frame starting at base 1. V lost 0 bases and J lost 0 bases; the stretch between them is 11 bases long.

These data belong to a study of T cell repertoires in cytomegalovirus infection (dated by TCRdb to between 2017 and 2020). For the wider study: Because public TCR beta signatures pointed to carriage of CMV infection together with the matching HLA type, the HLA type of each donor mattered for the analysis. Paper-wide results and their limitations: The ex vivo response was dominated by HLA-C-restricted CMV-specific TCR beta clonotypes, and the single most frequent clonotype in two of eight donors was supplied by these HLA-C-restricted clonotypes. Cumulative frequency of public TCR beta family members discriminated carriers of CMV infection plus the relevant HLA type in this cohort and an independent 352-donor cohort.

Recombination connected TRBV7-2 to TRBJ1-1, with the D gene too uncertain to name. Material: CD8+ T cells from PBMCs. This TCR came from a human donor in good health (CMV status not recorded). Some clones in this sample may be carry-over from other donors' samples. The CDR3 protein: CASSLAGSPVNTEAFF. The nucleotide sequence reads as follows: TGTGCCAGCAGCTTAGCGGGGTCGCCAGTGAACACTGAAGCTTTCTTT. With the rest looked up from the reference TRBV7-2 and TRBJ1-1 genes rather than sequenced, the full variable domain is GAGVSQSPSNKVTEKGKDVELRCDPISGHTALYWYRQSLGQGLEFLIYFQGNSAPDKSGLPSDRFSAERTGGSVSTLTIQRTQQEDSAVYLCASSLAGSPVNTEAFFGQGTRLTVV.